This TCR beta chain was observed in a study of cytomegalovirus exposure and HLA in healthy donors. Notes on the study in general: Upon later analysis, TCR association rates were observed to vary by HLA locus, being highest for DRB1 and lowest for HLA-C.

The germline gives CDR1 SQVTM, CDR2 ANQGSEA. The CDR3 has 15 residues. Trimming pared 3 bases from V and 5 bases from J, leaving 17 bases between. Amplification used 60 Vbeta primers and 13 Jbeta primers. Method: immunoSEQ multiplex PCR; TCRdb's copy keeps in-frame clones and lacks some. The data show roughly 90,000 clones, 75% to 85% seen once. Comment on this clone: Its antigen is unknown.

What was sequenced was PBMCs. The sequence came from a man aged 25 to 40 in good health and CMV-seropositive. V and J are TRBV29-1 and TRBJ2-1, with D possibly matching TRBD2 (5 bases). CDR3 protein: CSVDSPRGLNNEQFF. The CDR3 DNA is TGCAGCGTTGATAGCCCACGCGGACTCAACAATGAGCAGTTCTTC.